These T cell receptor beta chains were read from a single sample in a study of OX40 agonist ivuxolimab in advanced cancers. The repertoire was sequenced with immunoSEQ multiplex PCR; TCRdb's copy has only in-frame clones and lacks some. This sample yields 25,000 or so clones, of which over 75% are seen a single time; 9.6% belongs to the top ten. This specimen was CD4+ or CD8+ T cells sorted from blood, taken in a trial of the OX40 agonist ivuxolimab. These receptors came from an adult with an advanced solid tumor such as melanoma, head and neck, liver or kidney cancer. Each CDR3 is given without its conserved first and last residue. Only some rows state a clone size, as once, few, many or a class for expanded clones.

CDR3: ASSYSQGRNTEAF
size: .
V: TRBV6-5
J: TRBJ1-1
length: 13

CDR3: ASSRQGADYGYT
size: .
V: TRBV27
J: TRBJ1-2
length: 12

CDR3: ASSYRQISYEQY
size: .
V: TRBV6-5
J: TRBJ2-7
length: 12

CDR3: ASSLRASYNEQF
size: once
V: TRBV7-8
J: TRBJ2-1
length: 12

CDR3: ASSPRTGVGYT
size: .
V: TRBV7-6
J: TRBJ1-2
length: 11

CDR3: ASSFYQETQY
size: .
V: TRBV7-2
J: TRBJ2-5
length: 10

CDR3: ASSPSARGVNYGYT
size: .
V: TRBV18
J: TRBJ1-2
length: 14

CDR3: ASSPGLAGGDEQF
size: .
V: TRBV18
J: TRBJ2-1
length: 13

CDR3: ASTSTDGKGGYGYT
size: .
V: TRBV6-6
J: TRBJ1-2
length: 14

CDR3: ASRRTQGRETQY
size: .
V: TRBV6-5
J: TRBJ2-5
length: 12

CDR3: ASSPPSTSAWEQF
size: once
V: TRBV18
J: TRBJ2-1
length: 13

CDR3: ASGAMGQGDTEAF
size: few
V: TRBV5-1
J: TRBJ1-1
length: 13

CDR3: ASSVTRGANYGYT
size: .
V: TRBV7-2
J: TRBJ1-2
length: 13

CDR3: ASSISGTGSYEQY
size: .
V: TRBV19
J: TRBJ2-7
length: 13

CDR3: ASSIRQGLNTEAF
size: .
V: TRBV19
J: TRBJ1-1
length: 13

CDR3: ASSLVAREGTDTQY
size: .
V: TRBV7-2
J: TRBJ2-3
length: 14

CDR3: ASSLVTGIDTGELF
size: .
V: TRBV7-6
J: TRBJ2-2
length: 14

CDR3: ASSGTQGADIQY
size: .
V: TRBV5-6
J: TRBJ2-4
length: 12

CDR3: ASTLFSGVYEQY
size: .
V: TRBV5-8
J: TRBJ2-7
length: 12

CDR3: ASSPGAGTNEQF
size: .
V: TRBV18
J: TRBJ2-1
length: 12

CDR3: ASSLNRITNYGYT
size: .
V: TRBV7-2
J: TRBJ1-2
length: 13

CDR3: ASSRGRWNTEAF
size: .
V: TRBV21-1
J: TRBJ1-1
length: 12

CDR3: ASSLDPYNYEQY
size: .
V: TRBV5-1
J: TRBJ2-7
length: 12

CDR3: ASSPSGIYNEQF
size: .
V: TRBV11-3
J: TRBJ2-1
length: 12

CDR3: ASRGDRGYYGYT
size: .
V: TRBV27
J: TRBJ1-2
length: 12

CDR3: ASQGSGRNEKLF
size: .
V: TRBV7-8
J: TRBJ1-4
length: 12

CDR3: ASSPPGTGVLYEQY
size: .
V: TRBV18
J: TRBJ2-7
length: 14

CDR3: ASSTLQGQETQY
size: .
V: TRBV11-3
J: TRBJ2-5
length: 12

CDR3: ASSPGTEGPTTEAF
size: .
V: TRBV28
J: TRBJ1-1
length: 14

CDR3: ASSPQQATYEQY
size: .
V: TRBV18
J: TRBJ2-7
length: 12

CDR3: ASSFFGWGQGGNEQY
size: .
V: TRBV28
J: TRBJ2-7
length: 15

CDR3: ASTVSRENTEAF
size: .
V: TRBV19
J: TRBJ1-1
length: 12

CDR3: ASSLTPYGNTIY
size: .
V: TRBV27
J: TRBJ1-3
length: 12

CDR3: ASSLFATVMNTEAF
size: few
V: TRBV27
J: TRBJ1-1
length: 14

CDR3: ASSLVIGVGDTQY
size: .
V: TRBV7-3
J: TRBJ2-3
length: 13

CDR3: ATSRSTSSYTGELF
size: few
V: TRBV15
J: TRBJ2-2
length: 14

CDR3: ASRTRGANTGELF
size: few
V: TRBV19
J: TRBJ2-2
length: 13

CDR3: ASSTRDRADIQY
size: .
V: TRBV19
J: TRBJ2-4
length: 12

CDR3: ASSYNWQGTYEQY
size: .
V: TRBV6-5
J: TRBJ2-7
length: 13

CDR3: ASSVRGREGTDTQY
size: .
V: TRBV9
J: TRBJ2-3
length: 14

CDR3: ASSYDRSSYNEQF
size: .
V: TRBV7-2
J: TRBJ2-1
length: 13

CDR3: ASSWRSSYEQY
size: once
V: TRBV27
J: TRBJ2-7
length: 11

CDR3: ASTSGPSTDTQY
size: .
V: TRBV7-3
J: TRBJ2-3
length: 12

CDR3: ASSHRGLRTGELF
size: .
V: TRBV18
J: .
length: 13